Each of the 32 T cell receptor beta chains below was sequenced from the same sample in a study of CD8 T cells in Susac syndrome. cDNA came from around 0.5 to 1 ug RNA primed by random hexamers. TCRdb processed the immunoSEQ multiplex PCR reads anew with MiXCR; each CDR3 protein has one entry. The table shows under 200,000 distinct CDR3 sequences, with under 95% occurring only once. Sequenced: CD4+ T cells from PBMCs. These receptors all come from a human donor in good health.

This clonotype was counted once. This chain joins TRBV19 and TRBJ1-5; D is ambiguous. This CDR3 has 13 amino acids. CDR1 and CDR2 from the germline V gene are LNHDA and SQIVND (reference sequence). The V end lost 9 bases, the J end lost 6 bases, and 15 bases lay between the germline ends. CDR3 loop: CASSGGATQPQHF. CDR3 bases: TGTGCCAGCAGCGGAGGCGCAACTCAGCCCCAGCATTTT.

The CDR3 DNA sequence: TGTGCCAGCAGCGAAGACAGGGCCCTTGGTTACGAGCAGTACTTC. This sequence encodes CASSEDRALGYEQYF. The chain employs TRBV5-4 and TRBJ2-7; TRBD1 agrees at 7 bases. Germline V gives CDR1 SGHNT, CDR2 YYREEE (reference sequence). With 4 bases clipped from V and 4 bases from J, the junction kept 11 bases outside the gene matches. CDR3 size: 15 residues.

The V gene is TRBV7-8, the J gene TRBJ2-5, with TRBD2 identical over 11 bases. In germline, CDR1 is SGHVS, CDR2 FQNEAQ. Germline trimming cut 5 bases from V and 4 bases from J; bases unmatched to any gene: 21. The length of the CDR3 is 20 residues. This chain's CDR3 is CASSPLRVAGGPMVRETQYF. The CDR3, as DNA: TGTGCCAGCAGCCCCTTGCGGGTAGCGGGAGGGCCAATGGTGAGAGAGACCCAGTACTTC. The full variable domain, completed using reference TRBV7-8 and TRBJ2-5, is GAGVSQSPRYKVAKRGQDVALRCDPISGHVSLFWYQQALGQGPEFLTYFQNEAQLDKSGLPSDRFFAERPEGSVSTLKIQRTQQEDSAVYLCASSPLRVAGGPMVRETQYFGPGTRLLVL.

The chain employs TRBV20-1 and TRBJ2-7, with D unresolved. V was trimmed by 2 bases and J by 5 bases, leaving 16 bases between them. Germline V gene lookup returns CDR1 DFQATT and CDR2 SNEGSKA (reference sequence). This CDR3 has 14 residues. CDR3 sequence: CSARSPMNTDEQYF. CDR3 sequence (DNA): TGCAGTGCTAGATCTCCTATGAATACGGACGAGCAGTACTTC.

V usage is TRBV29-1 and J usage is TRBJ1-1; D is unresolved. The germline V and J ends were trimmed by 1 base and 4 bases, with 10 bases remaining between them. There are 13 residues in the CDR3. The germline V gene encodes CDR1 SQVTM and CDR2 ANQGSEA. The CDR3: CSVEGQFSTEAFF. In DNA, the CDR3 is TGCAGCGTTGAAGGGCAGTTTTCCACTGAAGCTTTCTTT.

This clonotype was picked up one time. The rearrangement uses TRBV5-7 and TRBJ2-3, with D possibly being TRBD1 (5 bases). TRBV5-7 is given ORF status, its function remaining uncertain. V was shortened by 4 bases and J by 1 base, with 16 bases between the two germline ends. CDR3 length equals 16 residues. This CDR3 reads CASSPGHPEGTDTQYF. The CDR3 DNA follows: TGTGCCAGCAGCCCAGGACACCCTGAGGGCACAGATACGCAGTATTTT.

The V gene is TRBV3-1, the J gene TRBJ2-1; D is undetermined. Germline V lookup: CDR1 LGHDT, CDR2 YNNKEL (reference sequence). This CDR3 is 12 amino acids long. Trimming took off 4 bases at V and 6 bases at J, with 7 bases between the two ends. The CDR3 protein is CASSRDGNEQFF. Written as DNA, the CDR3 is TGTGCCAGCAGCCGCGACGGCAATGAGCAGTTCTTC.

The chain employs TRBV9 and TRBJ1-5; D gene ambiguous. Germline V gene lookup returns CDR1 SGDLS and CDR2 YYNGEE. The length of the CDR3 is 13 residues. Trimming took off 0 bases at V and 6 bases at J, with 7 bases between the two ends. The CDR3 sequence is CASSVGPLQPQHF. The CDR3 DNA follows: TGTGCCAGCAGCGTAGGGCCACTTCAGCCCCAGCATTTT.

CDR3: CASSLGLGTGGYEQYF. CDR3 nucleotide sequence: TGCGCCAGCAGCTTGGGTTTAGGGACAGGGGGATACGAGCAGTACTTC. The V gene is TRBV5-1, the J gene TRBJ2-7; 11 nucleotides line up with TRBD1. V gave up 0 bases and J gave up 4 bases; unmatched junction bases: 6. The CDR3 has 16 residues. Looked up from germline, CDR1 is SGHRS and CDR2 is YFSETQ.

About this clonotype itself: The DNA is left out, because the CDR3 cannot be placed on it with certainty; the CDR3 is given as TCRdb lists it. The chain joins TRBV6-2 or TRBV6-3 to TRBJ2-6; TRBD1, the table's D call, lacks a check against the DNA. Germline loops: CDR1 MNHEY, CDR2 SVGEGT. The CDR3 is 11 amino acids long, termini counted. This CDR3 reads CASSWGQGTTF.

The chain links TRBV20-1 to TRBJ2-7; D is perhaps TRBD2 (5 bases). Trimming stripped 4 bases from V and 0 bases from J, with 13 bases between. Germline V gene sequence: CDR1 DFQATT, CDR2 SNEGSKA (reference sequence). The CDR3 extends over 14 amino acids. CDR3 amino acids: CSAIVRGGSYEQYF. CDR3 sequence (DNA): TGCAGTGCTATTGTCCGTGGAGGCTCCTACGAGCAGTACTTC.

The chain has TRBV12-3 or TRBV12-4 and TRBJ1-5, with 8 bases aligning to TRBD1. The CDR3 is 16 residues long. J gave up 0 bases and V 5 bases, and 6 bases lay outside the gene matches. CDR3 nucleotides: TGTGCCAGCAGTCCTGGGACAGGCGTTAGCAATCAGCCCCAGCATTTT. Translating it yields CASSPGTGVSNQPQHF.

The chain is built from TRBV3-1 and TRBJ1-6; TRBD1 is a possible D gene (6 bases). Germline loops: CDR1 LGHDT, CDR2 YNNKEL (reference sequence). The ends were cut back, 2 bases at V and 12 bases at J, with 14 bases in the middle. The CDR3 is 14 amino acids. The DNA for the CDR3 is TGTGCCAGCAGCCAATCCCGACAGGCGGGACCCCTCCACTTT. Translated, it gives CASSQSRQAGPLHF.

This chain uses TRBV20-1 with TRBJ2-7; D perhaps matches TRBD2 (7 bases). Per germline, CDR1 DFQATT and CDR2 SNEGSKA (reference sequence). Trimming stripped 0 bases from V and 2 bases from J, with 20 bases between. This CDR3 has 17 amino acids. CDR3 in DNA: TGCAGTGCTAGAGATCCCCGTAGGAAGCGGGACACCTACGAGCAGTACTTC. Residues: CSARDPRRKRDTYEQYF.

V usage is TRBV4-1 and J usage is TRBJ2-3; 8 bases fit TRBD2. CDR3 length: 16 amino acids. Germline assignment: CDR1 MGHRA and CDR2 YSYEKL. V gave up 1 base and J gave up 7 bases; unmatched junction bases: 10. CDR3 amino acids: CASSQVRAGDMNTQYF. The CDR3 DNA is TGCGCCAGCAGCCAAGTTAGAGCGGGAGATATGAATACGCAGTATTTT.

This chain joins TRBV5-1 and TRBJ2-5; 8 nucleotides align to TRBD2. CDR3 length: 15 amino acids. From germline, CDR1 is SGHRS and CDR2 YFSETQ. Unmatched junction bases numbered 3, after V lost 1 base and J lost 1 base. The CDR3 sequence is CASSLLTSVQETQYF. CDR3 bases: TGCGCCAGCAGCTTGTTGACTAGCGTCCAAGAGACCCAGTACTTC.

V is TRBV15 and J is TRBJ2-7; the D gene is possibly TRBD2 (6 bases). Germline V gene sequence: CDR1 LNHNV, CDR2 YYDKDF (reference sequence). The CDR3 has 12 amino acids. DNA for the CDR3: TGTGCTACGGGACTCCCCTTAGGCGAGCAGTACTTC. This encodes CATGLPLGEQYF.

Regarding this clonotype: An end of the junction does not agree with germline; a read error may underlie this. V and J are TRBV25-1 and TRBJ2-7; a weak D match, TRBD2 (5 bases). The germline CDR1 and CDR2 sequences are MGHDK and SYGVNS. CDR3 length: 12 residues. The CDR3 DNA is TGTGCCAGCAGTGAATTCCCATTGGGAGTTCACTTC. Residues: CASSEFPLGVHF.

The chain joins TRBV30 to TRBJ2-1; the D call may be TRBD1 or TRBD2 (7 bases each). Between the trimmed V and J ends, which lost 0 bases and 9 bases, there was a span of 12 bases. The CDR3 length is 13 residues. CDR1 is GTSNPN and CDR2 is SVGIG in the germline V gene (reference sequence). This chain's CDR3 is CAWSVRGGGEQFF. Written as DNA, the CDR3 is TGTGCCTGGAGTGTCAGGGGGGGCGGTGAGCAGTTCTTC.

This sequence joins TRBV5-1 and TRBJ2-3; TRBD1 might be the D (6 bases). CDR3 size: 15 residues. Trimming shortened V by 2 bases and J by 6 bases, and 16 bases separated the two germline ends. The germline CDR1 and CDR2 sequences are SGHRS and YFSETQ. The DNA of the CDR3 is TGCGCCAGCAGCTTCGGGGCAGGGGTGAAGGATACGCAGTATTTT. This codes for CASSFGAGVKDTQYF.

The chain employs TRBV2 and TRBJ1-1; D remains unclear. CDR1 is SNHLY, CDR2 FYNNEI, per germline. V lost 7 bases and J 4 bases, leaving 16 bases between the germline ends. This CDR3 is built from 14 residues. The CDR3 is CASNLVNSGTEAFF. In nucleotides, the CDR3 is TGTGCCAGCAACCTGGTCAATTCAGGCACTGAAGCTTTCTTT.

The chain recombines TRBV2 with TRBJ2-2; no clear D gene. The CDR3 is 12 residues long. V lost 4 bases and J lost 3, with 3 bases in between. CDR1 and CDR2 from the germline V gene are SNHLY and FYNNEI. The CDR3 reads CASSGDTGELFF. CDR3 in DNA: TGTGCCAGCAGTGGGGACACCGGGGAGCTGTTTTTT.

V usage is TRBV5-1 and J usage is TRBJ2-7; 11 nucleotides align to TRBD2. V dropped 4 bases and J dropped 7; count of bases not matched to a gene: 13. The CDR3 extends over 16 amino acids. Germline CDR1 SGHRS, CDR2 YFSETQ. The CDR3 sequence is CASSLPGTSGAQEQYF. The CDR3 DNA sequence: TGCGCCAGCAGCCTGCCCGGGACTAGCGGAGCCCAGGAGCAGTACTTC.

CDR3 sequence reads: CASLLSWHEAFF. CDR3 sequence (DNA): TGTGCCAGCCTTTTATCCTGGCATGAAGCTTTCTTT. The chain combines TRBV7-8 with TRBJ1-1, with no clear D. CDR3 length: 12 amino acids. Per the germline V gene, CDR1 is SGHVS and CDR2 is FQNEAQ. V lost 8 bases and J 7 bases, leaving 14 bases between the germline ends.

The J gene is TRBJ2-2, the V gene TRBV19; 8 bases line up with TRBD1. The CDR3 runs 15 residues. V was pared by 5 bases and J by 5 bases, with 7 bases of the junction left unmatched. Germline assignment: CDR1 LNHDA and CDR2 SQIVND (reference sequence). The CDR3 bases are TGTGCCAGTAGTTCCGGACAGGGTACAACCGGGGAGCTGTTTTTT. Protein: CASSSGQGTTGELFF. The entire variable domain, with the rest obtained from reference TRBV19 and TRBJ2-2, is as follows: DGGITQSPKYLFRKEGQNVTLSCEQNLNHDAMYWYRQDPGQGLRLIYYSQIVNDFQKGDIAEGYSVSREKKESFPLTVTSAQKNPTAFYLCASSSGQGTTGELFFGEGSRLTVL.

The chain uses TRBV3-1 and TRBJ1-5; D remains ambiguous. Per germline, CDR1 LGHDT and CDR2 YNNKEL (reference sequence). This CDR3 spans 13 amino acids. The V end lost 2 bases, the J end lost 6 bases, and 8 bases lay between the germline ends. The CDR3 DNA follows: TGTGCCAGCAGCCAAATGCTATCTCAGCCCCAGCATTTT. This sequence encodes CASSQMLSQPQHF. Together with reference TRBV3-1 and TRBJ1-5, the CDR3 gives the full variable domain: DTAVSQTPKYLVTQMGNDKSIKCEQNLGHDTMYWYKQDSKKFLKIMFSYNNKELIINETVPNRFSPKSPDKAHLNLHINSLELGDSAVYFCASSQMLSQPQHFGDGTRLSIL.

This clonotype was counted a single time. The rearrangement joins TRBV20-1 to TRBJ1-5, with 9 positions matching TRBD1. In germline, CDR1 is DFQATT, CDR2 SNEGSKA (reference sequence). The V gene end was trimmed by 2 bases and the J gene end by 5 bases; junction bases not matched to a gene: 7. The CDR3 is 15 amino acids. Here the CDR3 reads CSARHTGGRDQPQHF. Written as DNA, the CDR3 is TGCAGTGCTAGACATACAGGGGGCCGGGATCAGCCCCAGCATTTT.

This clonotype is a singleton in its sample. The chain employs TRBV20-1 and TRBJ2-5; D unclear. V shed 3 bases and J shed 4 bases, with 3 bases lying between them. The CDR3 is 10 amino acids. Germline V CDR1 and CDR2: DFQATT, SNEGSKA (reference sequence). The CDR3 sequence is CSASTETQYF. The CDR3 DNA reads TGCAGTGCTAGCACAGAGACCCAGTACTTC.

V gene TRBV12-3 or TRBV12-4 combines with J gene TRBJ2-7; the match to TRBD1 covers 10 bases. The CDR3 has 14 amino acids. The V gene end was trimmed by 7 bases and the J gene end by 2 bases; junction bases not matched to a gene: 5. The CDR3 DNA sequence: TGTGCCAGCACTCCGGGACAGGGGACCTACGAGCAGTACTTC. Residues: CASTPGQGTYEQYF.

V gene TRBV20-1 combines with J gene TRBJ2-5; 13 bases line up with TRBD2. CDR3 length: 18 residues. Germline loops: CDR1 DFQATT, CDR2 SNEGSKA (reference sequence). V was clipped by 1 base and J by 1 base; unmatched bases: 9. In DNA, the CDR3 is TGCAGTGCTAGAGGAGGGACTAGCGGGGAGGTATTCCAAGAGACCCAGTACTTC. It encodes CSARGGTSGEVFQETQYF.

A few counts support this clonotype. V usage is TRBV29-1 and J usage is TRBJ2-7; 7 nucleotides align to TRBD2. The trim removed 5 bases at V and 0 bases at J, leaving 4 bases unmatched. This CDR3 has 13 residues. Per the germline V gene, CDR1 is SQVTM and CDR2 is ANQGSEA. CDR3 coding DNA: TGCAGCGTTTCACTAGCGACCTCCTACGAGCAGTACTTC. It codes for CSVSLATSYEQYF.

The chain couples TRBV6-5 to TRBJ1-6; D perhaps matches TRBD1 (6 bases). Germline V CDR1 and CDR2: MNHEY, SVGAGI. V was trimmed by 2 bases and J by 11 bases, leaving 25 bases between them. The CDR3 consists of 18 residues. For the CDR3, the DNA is TGTGCCAGCAGTTACGCTCGCGACCTGACAGGAGATGTTACACCCCTCCACTTT. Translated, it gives CASSYARDLTGDVTPLHF.